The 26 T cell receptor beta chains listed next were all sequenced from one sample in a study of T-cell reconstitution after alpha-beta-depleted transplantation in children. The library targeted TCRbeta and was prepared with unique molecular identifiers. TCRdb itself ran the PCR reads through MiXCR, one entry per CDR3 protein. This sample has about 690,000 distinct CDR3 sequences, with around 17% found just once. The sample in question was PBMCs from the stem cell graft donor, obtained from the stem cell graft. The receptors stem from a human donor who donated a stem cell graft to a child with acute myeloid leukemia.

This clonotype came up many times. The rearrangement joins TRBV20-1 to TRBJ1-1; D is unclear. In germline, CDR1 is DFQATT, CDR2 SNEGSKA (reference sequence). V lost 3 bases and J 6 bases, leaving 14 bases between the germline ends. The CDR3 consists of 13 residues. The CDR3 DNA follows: TGCAGTGCTAGCAAGGGTTCTTACTCTGAAGCTTTCTTT. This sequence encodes CSASKGSYSEAFF.

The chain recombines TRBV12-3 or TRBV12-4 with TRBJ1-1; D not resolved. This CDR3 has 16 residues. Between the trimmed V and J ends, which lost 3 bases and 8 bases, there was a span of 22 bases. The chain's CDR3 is CASSFGLRPTSSEAFF. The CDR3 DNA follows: TGTGCCAGCAGTTTCGGACTCCGGCCCACCTCTTCGGAAGCTTTCTTT.

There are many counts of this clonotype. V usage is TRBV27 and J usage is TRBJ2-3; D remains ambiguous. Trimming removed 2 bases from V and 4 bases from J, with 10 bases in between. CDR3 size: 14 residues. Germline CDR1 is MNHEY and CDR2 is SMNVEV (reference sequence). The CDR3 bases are TGTGCCAGCAGTTTAAGGGTCACATCAGATACGCAGTATTTT. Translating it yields CASSLRVTSDTQYF.

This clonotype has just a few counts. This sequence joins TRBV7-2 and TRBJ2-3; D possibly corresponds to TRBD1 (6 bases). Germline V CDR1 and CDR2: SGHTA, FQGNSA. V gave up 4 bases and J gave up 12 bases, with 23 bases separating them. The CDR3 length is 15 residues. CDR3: CASSSITGPGLNQYF. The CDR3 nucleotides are TGTGCCAGCAGCTCCATCACAGGGCCGGGGCTCAACCAGTATTTT.

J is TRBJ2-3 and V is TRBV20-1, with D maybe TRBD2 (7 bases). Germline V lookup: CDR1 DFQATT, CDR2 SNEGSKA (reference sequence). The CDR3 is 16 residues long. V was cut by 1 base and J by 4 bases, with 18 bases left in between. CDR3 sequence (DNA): TGCAGTGCTAGAGCCGGGGGGCGGAGTCCCGCAGATACGCAGTATTTT. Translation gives CSARAGGRSPADTQYF.

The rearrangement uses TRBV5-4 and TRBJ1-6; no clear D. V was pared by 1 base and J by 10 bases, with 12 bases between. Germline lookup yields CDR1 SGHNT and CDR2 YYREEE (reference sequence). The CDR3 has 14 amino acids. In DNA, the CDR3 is TGTGCCAGCAGCTTGACGGGAGAACTGTCACCCCTCCACTTT. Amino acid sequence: CASSLTGELSPLHF.

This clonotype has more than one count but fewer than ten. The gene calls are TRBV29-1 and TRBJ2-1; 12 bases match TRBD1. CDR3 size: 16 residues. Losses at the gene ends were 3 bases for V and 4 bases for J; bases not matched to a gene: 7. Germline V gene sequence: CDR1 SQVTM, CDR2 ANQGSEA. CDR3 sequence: CSVERDRGHFYNEQFF. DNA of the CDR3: TGCAGCGTTGAGAGGGACAGGGGGCATTTTTACAATGAGCAGTTCTTC.

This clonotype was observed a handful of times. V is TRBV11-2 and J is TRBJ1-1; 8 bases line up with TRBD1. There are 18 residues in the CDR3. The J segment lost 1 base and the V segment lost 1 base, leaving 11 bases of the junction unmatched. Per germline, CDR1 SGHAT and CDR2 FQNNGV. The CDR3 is CASSLVGQGGRKNTEAFF. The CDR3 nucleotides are TGTGCCAGCAGCTTAGTTGGACAGGGTGGGAGGAAGAACACTGAAGCTTTCTTT.

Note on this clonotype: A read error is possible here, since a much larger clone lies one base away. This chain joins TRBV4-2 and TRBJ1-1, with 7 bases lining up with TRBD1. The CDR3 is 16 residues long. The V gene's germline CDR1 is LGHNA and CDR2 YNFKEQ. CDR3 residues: CASSQDRGDRATDAFF. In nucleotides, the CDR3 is TGTGCCAGCAGCCAAGATAGGGGAGACAGGGCCACTGACGCTTTCTTT.

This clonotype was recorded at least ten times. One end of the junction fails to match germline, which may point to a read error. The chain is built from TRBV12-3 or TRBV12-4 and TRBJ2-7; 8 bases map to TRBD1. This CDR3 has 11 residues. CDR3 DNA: TGTGCCAGCAGTTATGAGGACAGGGTACACTTC. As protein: CASSYEDRVHF.

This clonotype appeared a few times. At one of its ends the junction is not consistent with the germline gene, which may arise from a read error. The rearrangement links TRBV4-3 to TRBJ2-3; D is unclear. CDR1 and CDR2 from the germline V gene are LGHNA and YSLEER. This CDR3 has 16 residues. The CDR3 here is CASSQDAGAGTDSQYF. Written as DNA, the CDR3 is TGCGCCAGCAGCCAAGATGCAGGAGCCGGCACAGATTCGCAGTATTTT.

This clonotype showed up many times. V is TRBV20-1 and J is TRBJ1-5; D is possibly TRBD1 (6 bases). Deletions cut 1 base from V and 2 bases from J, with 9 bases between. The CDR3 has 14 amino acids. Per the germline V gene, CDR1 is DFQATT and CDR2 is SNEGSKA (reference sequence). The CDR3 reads CSARVTGRNQPQHF. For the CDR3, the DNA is TGCAGTGCTAGAGTGACAGGCCGCAATCAGCCCCAGCATTTT.

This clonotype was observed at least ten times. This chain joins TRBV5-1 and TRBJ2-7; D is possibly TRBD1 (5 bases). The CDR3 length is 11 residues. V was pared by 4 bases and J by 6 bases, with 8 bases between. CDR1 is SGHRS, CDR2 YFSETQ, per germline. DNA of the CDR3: TGCGCCAGCAGCCCTAGGGGCGAGCAGTACGTC. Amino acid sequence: CASSPRGEQYV.

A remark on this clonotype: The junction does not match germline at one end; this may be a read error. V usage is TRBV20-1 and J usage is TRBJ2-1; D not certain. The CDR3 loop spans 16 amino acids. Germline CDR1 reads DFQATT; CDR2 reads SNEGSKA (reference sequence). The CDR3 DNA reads TGCTGTGCTAGAGCCATAAACGCGAGCTCCTACAATGAGCAGTTCTTC. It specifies CCARAINASSYNEQFF.

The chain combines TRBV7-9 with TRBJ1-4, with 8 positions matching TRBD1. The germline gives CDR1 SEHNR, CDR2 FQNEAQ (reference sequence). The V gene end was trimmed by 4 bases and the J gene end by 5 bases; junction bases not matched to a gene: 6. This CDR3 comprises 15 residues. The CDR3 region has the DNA TGTGCCAGCAGCTCTGCCGGGACAGGAAATGAAAAACTGTTTTTT. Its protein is CASSSAGTGNEKLFF.

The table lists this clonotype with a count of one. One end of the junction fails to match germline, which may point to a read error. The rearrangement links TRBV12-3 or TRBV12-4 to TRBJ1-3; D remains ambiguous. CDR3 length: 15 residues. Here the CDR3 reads CVSSPGRSSGNTIYF. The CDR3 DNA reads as TGTGTCAGCAGTCCCGGACGGAGCTCTGGAAACACCATATATTTT.

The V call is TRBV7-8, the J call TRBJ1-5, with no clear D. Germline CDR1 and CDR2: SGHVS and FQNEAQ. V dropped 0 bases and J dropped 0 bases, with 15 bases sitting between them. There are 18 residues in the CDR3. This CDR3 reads CASSLARLFGYSNQPQHF. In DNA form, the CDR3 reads TGTGCCAGCAGCTTAGCCAGACTCTTCGGCTATAGCAATCAGCCCCAGCATTTT.

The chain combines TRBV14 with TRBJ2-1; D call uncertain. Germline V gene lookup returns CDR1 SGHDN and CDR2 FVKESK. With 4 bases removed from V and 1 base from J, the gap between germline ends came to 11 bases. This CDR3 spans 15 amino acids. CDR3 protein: CASSLGFTSYNEQFF. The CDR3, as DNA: TGTGCCAGCAGCCTCGGGTTCACTTCCTACAATGAGCAGTTCTTC.

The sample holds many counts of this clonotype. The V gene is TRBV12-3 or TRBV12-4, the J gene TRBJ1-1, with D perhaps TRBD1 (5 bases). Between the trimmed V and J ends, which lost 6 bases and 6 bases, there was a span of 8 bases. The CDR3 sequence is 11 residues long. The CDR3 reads CASSGDAEAFF. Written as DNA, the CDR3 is TGTGCCAGCAGCGGGGACGCTGAAGCTTTCTTT.

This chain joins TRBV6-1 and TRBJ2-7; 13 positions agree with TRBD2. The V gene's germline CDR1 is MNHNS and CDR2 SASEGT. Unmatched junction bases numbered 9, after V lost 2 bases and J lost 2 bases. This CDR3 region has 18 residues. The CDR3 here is CASSENPTSGGLAYEQYV. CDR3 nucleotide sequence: TGTGCCAGCAGTGAAAACCCGACTAGCGGGGGGCTCGCCTACGAGCAGTACGTC.

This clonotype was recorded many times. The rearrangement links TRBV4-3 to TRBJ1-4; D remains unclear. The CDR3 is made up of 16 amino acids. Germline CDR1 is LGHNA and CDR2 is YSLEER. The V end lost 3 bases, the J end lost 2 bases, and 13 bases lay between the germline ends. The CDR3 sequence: CASSQNTQVTNEKLFF. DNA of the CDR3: TGCGCCAGCAGCCAGAATACTCAGGTCACTAATGAAAAACTGTTTTTT.

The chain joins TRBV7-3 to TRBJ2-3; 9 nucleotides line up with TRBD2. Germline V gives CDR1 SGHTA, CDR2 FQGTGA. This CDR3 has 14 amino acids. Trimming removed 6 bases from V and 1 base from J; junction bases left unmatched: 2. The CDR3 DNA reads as TGTGCCAGCAGTATAGCGGGAGGCACAGATACGCAGTATTTT. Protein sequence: CASSIAGGTDTQYF.

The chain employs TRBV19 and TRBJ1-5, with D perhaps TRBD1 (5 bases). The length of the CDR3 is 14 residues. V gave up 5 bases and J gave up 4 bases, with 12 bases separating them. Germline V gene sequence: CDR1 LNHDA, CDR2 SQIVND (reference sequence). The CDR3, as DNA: TGTGCCAGTAGTCCGACCCGACAGAATCAGCCCCAGCATTTT. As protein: CASSPTRQNQPQHF. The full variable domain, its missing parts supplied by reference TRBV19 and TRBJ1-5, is DGGITQSPKYLFRKEGQNVTLSCEQNLNHDAMYWYRQDPGQGLRLIYYSQIVNDFQKGDIAEGYSVSREKKESFPLTVTSAQKNPTAFYLCASSPTRQNQPQHFGDGTRLSIL.

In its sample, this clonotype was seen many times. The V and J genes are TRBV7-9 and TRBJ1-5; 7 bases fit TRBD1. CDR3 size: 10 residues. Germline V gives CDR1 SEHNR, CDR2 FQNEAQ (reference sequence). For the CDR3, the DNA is TGTGTCCACGGGACAGAGTGTCAGCATTTT. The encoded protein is CVHGTECQHF.

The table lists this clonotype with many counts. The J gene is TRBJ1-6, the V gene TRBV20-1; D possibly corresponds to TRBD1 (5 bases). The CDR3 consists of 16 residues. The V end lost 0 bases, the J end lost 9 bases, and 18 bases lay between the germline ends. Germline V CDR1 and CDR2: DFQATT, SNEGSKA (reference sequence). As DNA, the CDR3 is TGCAGTGCTAGAGATCTAGGGGAGGCCGTTGGTTCACCCCTCCACTTT. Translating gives CSARDLGEAVGSPLHF.

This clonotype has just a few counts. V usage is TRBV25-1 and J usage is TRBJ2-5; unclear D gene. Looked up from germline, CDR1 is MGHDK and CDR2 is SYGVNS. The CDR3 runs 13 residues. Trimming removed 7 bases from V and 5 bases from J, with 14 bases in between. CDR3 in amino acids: CASKRPLRETQYF. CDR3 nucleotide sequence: TGTGCCAGCAAAAGGCCCTTACGGGAGACCCAGTACTTC.